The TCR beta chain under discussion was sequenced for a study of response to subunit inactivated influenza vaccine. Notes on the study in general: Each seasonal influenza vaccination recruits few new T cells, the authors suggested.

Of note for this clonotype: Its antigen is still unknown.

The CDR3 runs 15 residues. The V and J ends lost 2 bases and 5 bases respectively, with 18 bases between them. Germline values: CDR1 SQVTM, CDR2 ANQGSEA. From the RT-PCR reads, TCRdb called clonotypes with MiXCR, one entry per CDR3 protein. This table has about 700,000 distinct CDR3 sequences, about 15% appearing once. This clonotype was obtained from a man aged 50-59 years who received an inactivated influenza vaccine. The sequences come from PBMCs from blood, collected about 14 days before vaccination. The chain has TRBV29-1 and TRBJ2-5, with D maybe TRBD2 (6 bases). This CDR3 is CSVEIGGARGETQYF. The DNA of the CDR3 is TGCAGCGTTGAAATAGGAGGGGCTCGGGGGGAGACCCAGTACTTC.